A single sample gave rise to the 12 T cell receptor beta chains below, sequenced in a study of cytotoxic CD8 clonotypes in ibrutinib-treated CLL. Some clones are missing from TCRdb's copy, which holds only in-frame ones; the method was immunoSEQ multiplex PCR. Of approximately 50,000 clones listed, 69% were seen once; the top ten hold roughly 13%. The sequencing used PBMCs, collected after 12 months of ibrutinib treatment. These receptors originate from a human donor with chronic lymphocytic leukemia.

The chain has TRBV18 and TRBJ1-5; 10 nucleotides align to TRBD1. Looked up from germline, CDR1 is KGHSH and CDR2 is LQKENI. The CDR3 consists of 18 residues. V gave up 3 bases and J gave up 0 bases; unmatched junction bases: 8. CDR3: CASSPAGQGTYSNQPQHF. CDR3 sequence (DNA): TGTGCCAGCTCACCTGCGGGACAGGGGACATATAGCAATCAGCCCCAGCATTTT.

This rearrangement joins TRBV11-2 to TRBJ1-1; TRBD1 aligns across 7 bases. The CDR3 has 19 amino acids. The ends lost 1 base at V and 3 bases at J; junction bases unmatched: 17. Germline CDR1 is SGHAT and CDR2 is FQNNGV. CDR3 sequence: CASSLVTGKPRGRDTEAFF. The CDR3 region has the DNA TGTGCCAGCAGCTTAGTGACAGGCAAACCTAGGGGGCGGGACACTGAAGCTTTCTTT.

The CDR3 sequence: CASSIDRTDSNQPQHF. The CDR3 DNA is TGTGCCAGTAGTATAGACCGGACAGATAGCAATCAGCCCCAGCATTTT. This chain links TRBV19 with TRBJ1-5; tentative D call: TRBD1 (6 bases). Germline V gene sequence: CDR1 LNHDA, CDR2 SQIVND (reference sequence). This CDR3 spans 16 amino acids. Trimming cost V 0 bases and J 0 bases, with 9 bases left between them.

This chain joins TRBV5-1 and TRBJ2-5, with 8 bases that match TRBD2. This CDR3 is 13 amino acids long. V dropped 8 bases and J dropped 5; count of bases not matched to a gene: 8. Germline values: CDR1 SGHRS, CDR2 YFSETQ. CDR3 amino acids: CASFRGGDETQYF. DNA for the CDR3: TGCGCCAGTTTCCGGGGGGGCGACGAGACCCAGTACTTC. The complete variable domain, with remaining parts taken from reference TRBV5-1 and TRBJ2-5, reads KAGVTQTPRYLIKTRGQQVTLSCSPISGHRSVSWYQQTPGQGLQFLFEYFSETQRNKGNFPGRFSGRQFSNSRSEMNVSTLELGDSALYLCASFRGGDETQYFGPGTRLLVL.

The chain recombines TRBV19 with TRBJ2-7; 7 bases fit TRBD1. CDR3 size: 11 residues. Germline V lookup: CDR1 LNHDA, CDR2 SQIVND (reference sequence). J was trimmed by 3 bases and V by 7 bases; bases with no gene match: 0. The CDR3 DNA reads as TGTGCCAGTACAGGGGGCTACGAGCAGTACTTC. Protein product: CASTGGYEQYF. Full variable domain (remainder filled in from reference TRBV19 and TRBJ2-7): DGGITQSPKYLFRKEGQNVTLSCEQNLNHDAMYWYRQDPGQGLRLIYYSQIVNDFQKGDIAEGYSVSREKKESFPLTVTSAQKNPTAFYLCASTGGYEQYFGPGTRLTVT.

The rearrangement uses TRBV30 and TRBJ1-6; D is unresolved. Between the trimmed V and J ends, which lost 7 bases and 6 bases, there was a span of 16 bases. The CDR3 consists of 14 residues. Germline CDR1 is GTSNPN and CDR2 is SVGIG (reference sequence). The CDR3 loop reads CASAKDPPNSPLHF. CDR3 nucleotides: TGTGCCTCCGCCAAGGACCCTCCTAATTCACCCCTCCACTTT. Supplemented by reference TRBV30 and TRBJ1-6, the full variable domain reads SQTIHQWPATLVQPVGSPLSLECTVEGTSNPNLYWYRQAAGRGLQLLFYSVGIGQISSEVPQNLSASRPQDRQFILSSKKLLLSDSGFYLCASAKDPPNSPLHFGNGTRLTVT.

The rearrangement uses TRBV20-1 and TRBJ2-5, with D unresolved. This CDR3 contains 11 residues. V was shortened by 5 bases and J by 3 bases, with 7 bases between the two germline ends. From germline, CDR1 is DFQATT and CDR2 SNEGSKA (reference sequence). The CDR3 DNA follows: TGCAGTGCTTACAAAGAAGAGACCCAGTACTTC. Its translation: CSAYKEETQYF.

V usage is TRBV18 and J usage is TRBJ1-1; D ambiguous. This CDR3 comprises 14 residues. Per the germline V gene, CDR1 is KGHSH and CDR2 is LQKENI. With 2 bases removed from V and 2 bases from J, the gap between germline ends came to 9 bases. The CDR3 protein is CASSPRNSNTEAFF. Here the CDR3 DNA reads TGTGCCAGCTCACCAAGGAACAGTAACACTGAAGCTTTCTTT. The full variable domain, in which reference TRBV18 and TRBJ1-1 provide the parts outside the CDR3, is NAGVMQNPRHLVRRRGQEARLRCSPMKGHSHVYWYRQLPEEGLKFMVYLQKENIIDESGMPKERFSAEFPKEGPSILRIQQVVRGDSAAYFCASSPRNSNTEAFFGQGTRLTVV.

The chain uses TRBV11-2 and TRBJ2-1; 11 nucleotides match TRBD2. The CDR3 extends over 19 amino acids. Germline V CDR1 and CDR2: SGHAT, FQNNGV. V was pared by 2 bases and J by 0 bases, with 9 bases of the junction left unmatched. CDR3 nucleotides: TGTGCCAGCAGCTTAAGGCTAGCGGGGGGCTCGAGCTCCTACAATGAGCAGTTCTTC. Translation gives CASSLRLAGGSSSYNEQFF.

This clone is termed medium-sized. V is TRBV11-2 and J is TRBJ2-1; maybe TRBD2 (6 bases). V was pared by 3 bases and J by 8 bases, with 20 bases between. CDR1 is SGHAT and CDR2 is FQNNGV in the germline V gene. The CDR3 covers 16 residues. This CDR3 reads CASSFLAVGGADEQFF. As DNA, the CDR3 is TGTGCCAGCAGCTTTTTAGCGGTCGGTGGTGCGGATGAGCAGTTCTTC.

This chain links TRBV5-1 with TRBJ2-3; 11 nucleotides align to TRBD2. V lost 3 bases, J lost 2 bases, and 5 bases stayed unmatched. CDR1 and CDR2 (germline): SGHRS, YFSETQ. The CDR3 sequence is 16 residues long. In DNA form, the CDR3 reads TGCGCCAGCAGCTATAGCGGGGGGGCGCTCACAGATACGCAGTATTTT. Its translation is CASSYSGGALTDTQYF.

The chain carries TRBV7-6 and TRBJ1-5; perhaps TRBD1 as D (5 bases). Germline CDR1 SGHVS, CDR2 FNYEAQ. This CDR3 comprises 13 residues. Trimming pared 5 bases from V and 5 bases from J, leaving 10 bases between. The DNA for the CDR3 is TGTGCCAGCAGCACCCAGGGTGATCAGCCCCAGCATTTT. Residues: CASSTQGDQPQHF.